The 27 T cell receptor beta chains listed next were all sequenced from one sample in a study of identical twins. A single record per CDR3 protein comes from TCRdb applying MiXCR to the 5' RACE reads. The sample consists of 520,000 or so distinct CDR3 sequences, around 20% of them appearing once. The sample also formed part of further work on T cells expressing NK-cell markers.

Sequencing used CD4+ T cells sorted from blood. Receptors originate from a woman aged 18-29 years in good health.

The chain is built from TRBV12-3 or TRBV12-4 and TRBJ2-7; weak D call: TRBD2 (7 bases). The CDR3 length is 16 residues. V was cut by 8 bases and J by 7 bases, with 27 bases left in between. The CDR3 bases are TGTGCCAGCCATATAGGAGGCGGGGGCCGTTTTTTGGAGCAGTACTTC. Encoded protein: CASHIGGGGRFLEQYF.

This clonotype was observed at least ten times. The V call is TRBV12-3 or TRBV12-4, the J call TRBJ2-1, with TRBD1 matching 8 bases. The CDR3 length is 14 residues. Unmatched junction bases numbered 5, after V lost 6 bases and J lost 4 bases. CDR3 coding DNA: TGTGCCAGCAGAGGACAGGGTGGGTACAATGAGCAGTTCTTC. Its translation is CASRGQGGYNEQFF.

This clonotype has a handful of counts. The V gene is TRBV12-3 or TRBV12-4, the J gene TRBJ2-5, with 11 bases matching TRBD2. V trimming: 5 bases; J trimming: 5 bases; junction bases outside the gene matches: 10. The CDR3 is 16 amino acids. The CDR3 loop reads CASSKLSGGARETQYF. The DNA of the CDR3 is TGTGCCAGCAGTAAGCTTAGCGGGGGGGCTCGGGAGACCCAGTACTTC.

The chain carries TRBV3-1 and TRBJ2-5; 8 bases are shared with TRBD2. With V trimmed by 4 bases and J by 2 bases, 3 bases remained unmatched. The V gene's germline CDR1 is LGHDT and CDR2 YNNKEL (reference sequence). The CDR3 is 14 residues long. CDR3 coding DNA: TGTGCCAGCAGCCCAGAGCGGGGGCAAGAGACCCAGTACTTC. It specifies CASSPERGQETQYF.

This chain uses TRBV3-1 with TRBJ2-3, with a tentative D call TRBD1 (6 bases). The V end was cut by 1 base, the J end by 11 bases, with 10 bases between. CDR1 and CDR2 from the germline V gene are LGHDT and YNNKEL (reference sequence). The CDR3 loop spans 12 amino acids. The CDR3 DNA reads TGTGCCAGCAGCCAAGGACAGGTCGGGCAGTATTTT. Translated, it gives CASSQGQVGQYF.

This clonotype has only a few counts. The V gene is TRBV7-9, the J gene TRBJ2-7, with 13 bases that match TRBD2. Germline CDR1 is SEHNR and CDR2 is FQNEAQ (reference sequence). This CDR3 has 12 residues. The junction had 4 bases not matched to a gene; V was cut back by 6 bases and J by 11 bases. Written as DNA, the CDR3 is TGTGCCAGCAGTTGGACTAGCGGGGGAAAGTACTTC. Its translation is CASSWTSGGKYF.

This clonotype was observed many times. The V call is TRBV6-5, the J call TRBJ1-3, with D maybe TRBD1 (5 bases). V was pared by 0 bases and J by 4 bases, with 13 bases between. The CDR3 sequence is 16 residues long. Germline CDR1 is MNHEY and CDR2 is SVGAGI. The DNA for the CDR3 is TGTGCCAGCAGTTACTCGGCGACAGCTAGCGGAAACACCATATATTTT. This gives the protein CASSYSATASGNTIYF.

The chain recombines TRBV12-5 with TRBJ2-7; D may be TRBD1 (5 bases). This CDR3 region has 16 residues. V lost 2 bases, J lost 3 bases, and 17 bases lay in between. Germline loops: CDR1 LGHNT, CDR2 FRNRAP. The CDR3 nucleotides read TGTGCTAGTGGTTTGCCCATGGCCAGGGATCACTACGAGCAGTACTTC. Protein sequence: CASGLPMARDHYEQYF.

The genes are TRBV12-5 and TRBJ2-1, with D possibly matching TRBD2 (5 bases). The CDR3 is 12 amino acids. From germline, CDR1 is LGHNT and CDR2 FRNRAP. CDR3 DNA sequence: TGTGCAAGTACGGGGATTTACAATGAGCAGTTCTTC. Encoded protein: CASTGIYNEQFF.

The chain couples TRBV20-1 to TRBJ2-1; no clear D gene. Germline V gene sequence: CDR1 DFQATT, CDR2 SNEGSKA (reference sequence). V lost 6 bases to trimming and J lost 4 bases, with 10 bases between them. The CDR3 has 12 residues. CDR3 sequence: CSARPIYNEQFF. CDR3 coding DNA: TGCAGTGCGAGACCTATTTACAATGAGCAGTTCTTC.

CDR3 in amino acids: CASREREGSYEQYF. DNA of the CDR3: TGTGCCAGTCGCGAGCGGGAGGGCTCCTACGAGCAGTACTTC. The V gene is TRBV6-2 or TRBV6-3, the J gene TRBJ2-7; 10 bases map to TRBD2. The CDR3 runs 14 residues. CDR1 is MNHEY and CDR2 is SVGEGT in the germline V gene. The trim removed 9 bases at V and 0 bases at J, leaving 5 bases unmatched.

This clonotype was found a few times. The chain joins TRBV4-2 to TRBJ2-3; D gene uncertain. The CDR3 totals 12 residues. Germline values: CDR1 LGHNA, CDR2 YNFKEQ. The V and J ends lost 2 bases and 5 bases respectively, with 5 bases between them. The CDR3 sequence is CASSQKGDTQYF. The CDR3 coding sequence is TGTGCCAGCAGCCAAAAGGGAGATACGCAGTATTTT.

This clonotype was observed a handful of times. The chain links TRBV6-5 to TRBJ2-5; a weak D match, TRBD1 (5 bases). Trimming shortened V by 1 base and J by 4 bases, and 10 bases separated the two germline ends. The length of the CDR3 is 14 residues. CDR1 is MNHEY and CDR2 is SVGAGI in the germline V gene. CDR3 DNA: TGTGCCAGCAGTTACTACAGGAATGGAGAGACCCAGTACTTC. Protein product: CASSYYRNGETQYF.

The V and J genes are TRBV10-3 and TRBJ1-6, with no clear D. The CDR3 extends over 15 amino acids. The V gene's germline CDR1 is ENHRY and CDR2 SYGVKD. The germline V and J ends were trimmed by 6 bases and 5 bases, with 14 bases remaining between them. The CDR3 DNA reads as TGTGCCATCAGCAGAGCTGACTCTGATAATTCACCCCTCCACTTT. The encoded protein is CAISRADSDNSPLHF.

The chain combines TRBV5-1 with TRBJ2-7; 8 positions agree with TRBD2. This CDR3 region has 16 residues. V lost 0 bases and J lost 4; bases outside the gene matches: 9. Germline CDR1 is SGHRS and CDR2 is YFSETQ. The CDR3 DNA reads TGCGCCAGCAGCTTGGCCGTCGCTAGCGGGTTGTACGAGCAGTACTTC. As protein: CASSLAVASGLYEQYF.

In this sample, this clonotype turned up a few times. The rearrangement links TRBV11-2 to TRBJ2-5; 12 bases fit TRBD2. Germline V gene data show CDR1 as SGHAT and CDR2 as FQNNGV. Unmatched junction bases numbered 13, after V lost 4 bases and J lost 4 bases. The CDR3 consists of 18 residues. CDR3 protein: CASSSQTRLAGEGETQYF. CDR3 DNA: TGTGCCAGCAGCTCCCAGACGCGACTAGCGGGAGAAGGAGAGACCCAGTACTTC.

This chain connects TRBV9 to TRBJ2-1, with D possibly being TRBD1 (6 bases). This CDR3 spans 15 amino acids. Germline CDR1 is SGDLS and CDR2 is YYNGEE. Trimming left V 0 bases short and J 4 bases short, with 11 bases between. The CDR3 region has the DNA TGTGCCAGCAGCGTAGCGACAGGACAATACAATGAGCAGTTCTTC. Translation gives CASSVATGQYNEQFF. Full variable domain (remainder filled in from reference TRBV9 and TRBJ2-1): DSGVTQTPKHLITATGQRVTLRCSPRSGDLSVYWYQQSLDQGLQFLIQYYNGEERAKGNILERFSAQQFPDLHSELNLSSLELGDSALYFCASSVATGQYNEQFFGPGTRLTVL.

This chain joins TRBV20-1 and TRBJ2-1, with D maybe TRBD2 (6 bases). The CDR3 is 16 residues long. Trimming pared 0 bases from V and 7 bases from J, leaving 19 bases between. Germline V gives CDR1 DFQATT, CDR2 SNEGSKA (reference sequence). The CDR3 reads CSARDLRLTAGNEQFF. CDR3 DNA: TGCAGTGCTAGAGATCTTCGGCTGACCGCGGGGAATGAGCAGTTCTTC.

This clonotype has at least ten counts. The rearrangement joins TRBV9 to TRBJ2-5; D possibly corresponds to TRBD2 (6 bases). There are 16 residues in the CDR3. The germline V gene encodes CDR1 SGDLS and CDR2 YYNGEE. The V gene lost 0 bases and the J gene lost 9 bases, with 21 bases spanning the gap. CDR3 coding DNA: TGTGCCAGCAGCGTAGATATTAGCGAGGGAGGCCGGGCCCAGTACTTC. It translates to CASSVDISEGGRAQYF.

The chain has TRBV5-6 and TRBJ1-2; D call uncertain. V was cut by 7 bases and J by 7 bases, with 23 bases left in between. CDR3 length: 15 amino acids. Germline V CDR1 and CDR2: SGHDT, YYEEEE. The CDR3: CASVGYGYTLSGYTF. CDR3 nucleotides: TGTGCCAGCGTTGGATATGGCTACACCTTGAGTGGCTACACCTTC.

The chain links TRBV7-3 to TRBJ2-7; 10 nucleotides match TRBD2. The CDR3 extends over 15 amino acids. V trimming: 2 bases; J trimming: 4 bases; junction bases outside the gene matches: 5. Germline loops: CDR1 SGHTA, CDR2 FQGTGA. CDR3 in amino acids: CASSLHSGGIYEQYF. The CDR3 DNA follows: TGTGCCAGCAGCTTACATAGCGGGGGGATTTACGAGCAGTACTTC. Full variable domain (outside the CDR3, taken from reference TRBV7-3 and TRBJ2-7): GAGVSQTPSNKVTEKGKYVELRCDPISGHTALYWYRQSLGQGPEFLIYFQGTGAADDSGLPNDRFFAVRPEGSVSTLKIQRTERGDSAVYLCASSLHSGGIYEQYFGPGTRLTVT.

This clonotype came up many times. V usage is TRBV12-5 and J usage is TRBJ1-1; TRBD1 matches 8 bases. J lost 1 base, V lost 4 bases, and 5 bases had no gene match. The CDR3 covers 15 residues. In germline, CDR1 is LGHNT, CDR2 FRNRAP. The CDR3 here is CASGSWTGTNTEAFF. DNA for the CDR3: TGTGCTAGTGGTTCGTGGACAGGGACGAACACTGAAGCTTTCTTT.

This clonotype was observed at least ten times. The chain combines TRBV29-1 with TRBJ2-1; D ambiguous. V was cut by 5 bases and J by 4 bases, with 15 bases left in between. This CDR3 has 14 residues. Germline CDR1 and CDR2: SQVTM and ANQGSEA. The DNA of the CDR3 is TGCAGCGTTCTCAGTCGGCAGAAATACAATGAGCAGTTCTTC. Its protein is CSVLSRQKYNEQFF.

This clonotype was found a few times. V is TRBV20-1 and J is TRBJ2-3; possibly TRBD2 for D (6 bases). Germline loops: CDR1 DFQATT, CDR2 SNEGSKA (reference sequence). The CDR3 runs 14 residues. The V and J ends lost 1 base and 6 bases respectively, with 14 bases between them. CDR3 bases: TGCAGTGCTAGAGTCTTACTAGCACGGGATACGCAGTATTTT. This codes for CSARVLLARDTQYF.

This clonotype was detected only a few times. This chain joins TRBV5-1 and TRBJ2-1, with 14 nucleotides matching TRBD2. J was trimmed by 8 bases and V by 2 bases; bases with no gene match: 3. CDR1 is SGHRS, CDR2 YFSETQ, per germline. CDR3 length: 15 residues. CDR3 nucleotide sequence: TGCGCCAGCAGCTTTGGACTAGCGGGGGGCGATGAGCAGTTCTTC. Its translation is CASSFGLAGGDEQFF.

The CDR3 loop reads CSARQGGGQRNQPQHF. For the CDR3, the DNA is TGCAGTGCTCGGCAGGGGGGCGGACAGAGAAATCAGCCCCAGCATTTT. The chain carries TRBV20-1 and TRBJ1-5; 7 positions match TRBD1. The germline gives CDR1 DFQATT, CDR2 SNEGSKA (reference sequence). Germline trimming cut 5 bases from V and 4 bases from J; bases unmatched to any gene: 14. The CDR3 loop spans 16 amino acids.

This clonotype was observed a single time. The chain is built from TRBV20-1 and TRBJ1-2; 10 bases fit TRBD1. Trimming took 0 bases from V and 8 from J; bases not matched to a gene: 9. There are 15 residues in the CDR3. Germline CDR1 DFQATT, CDR2 SNEGSKA (reference sequence). The CDR3 sequence: CSARDPGQGTGGYTF. CDR3 DNA sequence: TGCAGTGCTAGAGATCCGGGACAGGGGACGGGGGGCTACACCTTC.